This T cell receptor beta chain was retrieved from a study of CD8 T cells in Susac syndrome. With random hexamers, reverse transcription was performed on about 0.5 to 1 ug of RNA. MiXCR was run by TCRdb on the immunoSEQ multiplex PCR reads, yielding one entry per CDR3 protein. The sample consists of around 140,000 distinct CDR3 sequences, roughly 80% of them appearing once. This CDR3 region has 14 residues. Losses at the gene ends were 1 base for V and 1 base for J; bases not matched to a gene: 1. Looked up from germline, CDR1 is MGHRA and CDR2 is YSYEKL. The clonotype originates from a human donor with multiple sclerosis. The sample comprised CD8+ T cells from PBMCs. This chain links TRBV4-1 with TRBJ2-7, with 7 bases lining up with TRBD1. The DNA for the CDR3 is TGCGCCAGCAGCCAAGGGGGACAGTCCTACGAGCAGTACTTC. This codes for CASSQGGQSYEQYF.